Listed here are 26 T cell receptor beta chains from one sample, sequenced in a study of cytomegalovirus exposure and HLA in healthy donors. Here immunoSEQ multiplex PCR was the method, and the copy in TCRdb shows in-frame clones only, minus some. The data hold about 160,000 clones, with about 82% observed a single time. Sequencing was done on a sample of PBMCs. These receptors were collected from a man between 25 and 39 years old in good health and CMV-seropositive.

A word on this clone: One junction end disagrees with the germline gene, perhaps due to a read error. The V gene is TRBV7-2, the J gene TRBJ2-2; possibly TRBD1 for D (5 bases). Germline values: CDR1 SGHTA, CDR2 FQGNSA. The CDR3 contains 15 residues. CDR3 bases: TGTGCCAGCCGCTTGAAGGGGCAAAGCACCGGGGAGCTGTTTTTT. Translating it yields CASRLKGQSTGELFF.

The chain has TRBV18 and TRBJ2-7; 7 nucleotides agree with TRBD2. With 3 bases clipped from V and 3 bases from J, the junction kept 8 bases outside the gene matches. This CDR3 is 15 amino acids long. Per germline, CDR1 KGHSH and CDR2 LQKENI. CDR3: CASSPAQRGYYEQYF. The CDR3 coding sequence is TGTGCCAGCTCACCGGCCCAGCGGGGTTACTACGAGCAGTACTTC.

V gene TRBV27 combines with J gene TRBJ1-2; D uncertain. The CDR3 loop spans 13 amino acids. V was clipped by 5 bases and J by 6 bases, with 13 bases between them. The V gene's germline CDR1 is MNHEY and CDR2 SMNVEV (reference sequence). Here the CDR3 reads CASSSSLRDGYTF. CDR3 bases: TGTGCCAGCAGTAGCTCCTTAAGAGATGGCTACACCTTC.

The CDR3 sequence is CASSLGLQEGEETQYF. As DNA, the CDR3 is TGCGCCAGCAGCTTGGGACTACAGGAGGGCGAAGAGACCCAGTACTTC. The chain carries TRBV5-1 and TRBJ2-5; possible D gene TRBD2, 6 bases. Germline lookup yields CDR1 SGHRS and CDR2 YFSETQ. The CDR3 runs to 16 residues. Deletions cut 0 bases from V and 3 bases from J, with 15 bases between.

The chain is built from TRBV5-1 and TRBJ1-1; perhaps TRBD1 as D (5 bases). Germline loops: CDR1 SGHRS, CDR2 YFSETQ. Trimming cost V 4 bases and J 1 base, with 11 bases left between them. The length of the CDR3 is 14 residues. The CDR3 DNA reads as TGCGCCAGCAGCGAGTACGACAGGAACACTGAAGCTTTCTTT. Protein sequence: CASSEYDRNTEAFF.

This chain links TRBV27 with TRBJ2-5; 8 bases are shared with TRBD1. Germline V gene sequence: CDR1 MNHEY, CDR2 SMNVEV (reference sequence). J lost 5 bases, V lost 2 bases, and 4 bases had no gene match. The CDR3 extends over 14 amino acids. CDR3 nucleotides: TGTGCCAGCAGTTTAGGCAGGGGGCTGGAGACCCAGTACTTC. This translates into CASSLGRGLETQYF.

This rearrangement joins TRBV5-8 to TRBJ2-3; 9 nucleotides agree with TRBD2. V shed 1 base and J 5 bases; nucleotides not matched to a gene: 8. The CDR3 contains 16 residues. Germline lookup yields CDR1 SGHTS and CDR2 YDEGEE. The CDR3 nucleotides are TGTGCCAGCAGCTTGCTGGCGGGGGGGGGTCAAGATACGCAGTATTTT. Residues: CASSLLAGGGQDTQYF.

CDR3 protein: CASSSDRADQPQHF. The CDR3 coding sequence is TGTGCCAGCAGCTCGGACAGGGCTGATCAGCCCCAGCATTTT. V gene TRBV7-9 combines with J gene TRBJ1-5; 8 positions agree with TRBD1. Germline trimming cut 4 bases from V and 5 bases from J; bases unmatched to any gene: 4. The germline CDR1 and CDR2 sequences are SEHNR and FQNEAQ (reference sequence). This CDR3 region has 14 residues.

The chain carries TRBV27 and TRBJ1-6; TRBD1 agrees at 7 bases. The CDR3 has 16 amino acids. Germline loops: CDR1 MNHEY, CDR2 SMNVEV (reference sequence). Trimming took 2 bases from V and 6 from J; bases not matched to a gene: 7. This CDR3 is CASSLGVGQLNSPLHF. Here the CDR3 DNA reads TGTGCCAGCAGTTTAGGGGTGGGACAGCTTAATTCACCCCTCCACTTT.

The chain recombines TRBV10-3 with TRBJ1-6; TRBD1 agrees at 9 bases. The J segment lost 6 bases and the V segment lost 6 bases, leaving 3 bases of the junction unmatched. Germline-derived CDR1 and CDR2 are ENHRY and SYGVKD. The CDR3 has 14 amino acids. CDR3 amino acids: CAIREGQGNSPLHF. CDR3 in DNA: TGTGCCATCAGGGAGGGACAGGGTAATTCACCCCTCCACTTT.

This chain uses TRBV7-9 with TRBJ1-2; unclear D gene. V gave up 5 bases and J gave up 8 bases, with 15 bases separating them. Per germline, CDR1 SEHNR and CDR2 FQNEAQ (reference sequence). The CDR3 totals 13 residues. CDR3 coding DNA: TGTGCCAGCAGCCGCCGGGAAGAAAGAGGCTACACCTTC. Translation gives CASSRREERGYTF.

The CDR3 loop reads CASSLNAGSGLSPLHF. The CDR3 DNA is TGCGCCAGCAGCCTAAACGCGGGTTCGGGTCTTTCACCCCTCCACTTT. The J gene is TRBJ1-6, the V gene TRBV5-1; D gene ambiguous. CDR1 is SGHRS and CDR2 is YFSETQ in the germline V gene. CDR3 length equals 16 residues. Deletions cut 4 bases from V and 9 bases from J, with 20 bases between.

The chain recombines TRBV19 with TRBJ1-2, with D possibly TRBD1 on 5 matching bases. The CDR3 is 14 residues long. V was clipped by 7 bases and J by 3 bases, with 15 bases between them. Per germline, CDR1 LNHDA and CDR2 SQIVND (reference sequence). The CDR3 DNA reads TGTGCCAGTACCTCATACATCAGGGACTATGGCTACACCTTC. Protein: CASTSYIRDYGYTF.

This chain connects TRBV27 to TRBJ2-1, with 7 bases lining up with TRBD2. This CDR3 comprises 13 residues. Trimming cost V 0 bases and J 13 bases; bases outside gene matches: 6. The germline gives CDR1 MNHEY, CDR2 SMNVEV (reference sequence). Here the CDR3 reads CASSLSGGLRQFF. CDR3 coding DNA: TGTGCCAGCAGTTTATCGGGAGGGTTGCGACAGTTCTTC.

The genes are TRBV9 and TRBJ2-7; possible D gene TRBD2, 6 bases. Germline V lookup: CDR1 SGDLS, CDR2 YYNGEE. V lost 1 base to trimming and J lost 4 bases, with 9 bases between them. The CDR3 covers 13 residues. The CDR3 reads CASSVSAGYEQYF. CDR3 bases: TGTGCCAGCAGCGTAAGTGCGGGGTACGAGCAGTACTTC.

The table lists this clone with a count of one. The chain recombines TRBV9 with TRBJ2-5; D call uncertain. The CDR3 runs to 15 residues. V shed 0 bases and J shed 2 bases, with 11 bases lying between them. From germline, CDR1 is SGDLS and CDR2 YYNGEE. The CDR3 reads CASSVDVDTQETQYF. The CDR3 DNA sequence: TGTGCCAGCAGCGTAGATGTCGATACTCAAGAGACCCAGTACTTC.

The V and J genes are TRBV5-6 and TRBJ2-2; D is unresolved. V lost 0 bases and J 6 bases, leaving 6 bases between the germline ends. This CDR3 is 13 amino acids long. Per the germline V gene, CDR1 is SGHDT and CDR2 is YYEEEE. The CDR3 region has the DNA TGTGCCAGCAGCTTGGGTATGTCCGGGGAGCTGTTTTTT. Translating gives CASSLGMSGELFF.

The chain uses TRBV7-6 and TRBJ2-1; D uncertain. CDR1 SGHVS and CDR2 FNYEAQ come from the germline V gene. Trimming cost V 5 bases and J 0 bases, with 17 bases left between them. This CDR3 has 17 amino acids. CDR3 DNA: TGTGCCAGCAGCCCAACCCCATACTTGAGCTCCTACAATGAGCAGTTCTTC. It encodes CASSPTPYLSSYNEQFF.

V gene TRBV7-3 combines with J gene TRBJ2-1, with 7 bases identical to TRBD1. Germline CDR1 is SGHTA and CDR2 is FQGTGA. This CDR3 is built from 15 residues. V shed 1 base and J 2 bases; nucleotides not matched to a gene: 2. The CDR3 sequence is CASSLKGTAYNEQFF. CDR3 coding DNA: TGTGCCAGCAGCTTAAAAGGGACAGCCTACAATGAGCAGTTCTTC.

This chain uses TRBV29-1 with TRBJ2-1; D may be TRBD1 (6 bases). The V gene's germline CDR1 is SQVTM and CDR2 ANQGSEA. The CDR3 length is 14 residues. Trimming pared 5 bases from V and 0 bases from J, leaving 11 bases between. The chain's CDR3 is CSVRFRGSYNEQFF. As DNA, the CDR3 is TGCAGCGTTCGCTTCAGGGGCTCCTACAATGAGCAGTTCTTC.

The chain joins TRBV4-1 to TRBJ2-2; possibly TRBD2 for D (6 bases). Germline V CDR1 and CDR2: MGHRA, YSYEKL. The CDR3 is made up of 15 amino acids. V lost 6 bases and J 7 bases, leaving 18 bases between the germline ends. The CDR3 nucleotides are TGCGCCAGCAGTCCGGAGGAGGGGCGCGGCGGGGAGCTGTTTTTT. It yields the protein CASSPEEGRGGELFF.

This clone was observed a handful of times. The V and J genes are TRBV18 and TRBJ1-1; 7 bases match TRBD1. Germline assignment: CDR1 KGHSH and CDR2 LQKENI. CDR3 length: 15 amino acids. V lost 2 bases to trimming and J lost 1 base; unmatched junction nucleotides: 4. The DNA for the CDR3 is TGTGCCAGCTCACCAGCAGGGACAGCGAACACTGAAGCTTTCTTT. As protein: CASSPAGTANTEAFF. Variable domain in full (rest from reference TRBV18 and TRBJ1-1): NAGVMQNPRHLVRRRGQEARLRCSPMKGHSHVYWYRQLPEEGLKFMVYLQKENIIDESGMPKERFSAEFPKEGPSILRIQQVVRGDSAAYFCASSPAGTANTEAFFGQGTRLTVV.

The chain is built from TRBV11-2 and TRBJ2-3; 7 positions match TRBD2. The CDR3 consists of 16 residues. V lost 5 bases, J lost 4 bases, and 12 bases stayed unmatched. The V gene's germline CDR1 is SGHAT and CDR2 FQNNGV. Here the CDR3 reads CASSKTGGLSADTQYF. In nucleotides, the CDR3 is TGTGCCAGCAGCAAAACGGGGGGACTATCCGCAGATACGCAGTATTTT.

The CDR3 DNA reads TGTGCCAGCAGCTACGGGACAGGGAATATTGAAGCTTTCTTT. Its translation is CASSYGTGNIEAFF. V and J are TRBV5-6 and TRBJ1-1; 9 bases match TRBD1. Trimming removed 3 bases from V and 7 bases from J; junction bases left unmatched: 7. The length of the CDR3 is 14 residues. The V gene's germline CDR1 is SGHDT and CDR2 YYEEEE.

The chain joins TRBV4-1 to TRBJ2-3; unclear D gene. The CDR3 has 14 amino acids. From germline, CDR1 is MGHRA and CDR2 YSYEKL. Trimming left V 4 bases short and J 6 bases short, with 14 bases between. The CDR3 loop is CASSLRHNADTQYF. The CDR3 bases are TGCGCCAGCAGCCTACGACACAACGCCGATACGCAGTATTTT.

The genes are TRBV19 and TRBJ1-2; D might be TRBD1 (6 bases). The CDR3 totals 15 residues. Trimming stripped 0 bases from V and 6 bases from J, with 14 bases between. Germline V gene data show CDR1 as LNHDA and CDR2 as SQIVND (reference sequence). The CDR3 reads CASSIDLTTGNGYTF. CDR3 DNA: TGTGCCAGTAGTATAGATCTTACCACAGGGAATGGCTACACCTTC.